A single TCR beta chain is shown here with its context. This entry is derived from a study of shared T cell receptors in the human thymus. V trimming: 0 bases; J trimming: 1 base; junction bases outside the gene matches: 11. Germline V gives CDR1 MGHRA, CDR2 YSYEKL. CDR3 length equals 18 residues. Clones were sequenced by immunoSEQ multiplex PCR, and TCRdb holds only the in-frame ones, with some missing. Here the sample spans about 610,000 clones, roughly 90% being singletons. The sample was also linked to a second study, of human thymus T cells. That investigation notes: Infants, healthy and Finnish, who were having corrective surgery for congenital heart defects served as donors. Resections from corrective heart surgery supplied the thymus tissue. Use of V and J genes seemed skewed within the thymic and blood repertoires. Unrelated individuals reportedly shared highly overlapping thymic TCR repertoires.

The source is a boy younger than two with a congenital heart defect. Sequences were obtained from thymocytes. The chain joins TRBV4-1 to TRBJ2-7; 8 nucleotides line up with TRBD2. As DNA, the CDR3 is TGCGCCAGCAGCCAAGAGAAGTCAGCGGGAGTAAGTTCCTACGAGCAGTACTTC. Amino acids: CASSQEKSAGVSSYEQYF.